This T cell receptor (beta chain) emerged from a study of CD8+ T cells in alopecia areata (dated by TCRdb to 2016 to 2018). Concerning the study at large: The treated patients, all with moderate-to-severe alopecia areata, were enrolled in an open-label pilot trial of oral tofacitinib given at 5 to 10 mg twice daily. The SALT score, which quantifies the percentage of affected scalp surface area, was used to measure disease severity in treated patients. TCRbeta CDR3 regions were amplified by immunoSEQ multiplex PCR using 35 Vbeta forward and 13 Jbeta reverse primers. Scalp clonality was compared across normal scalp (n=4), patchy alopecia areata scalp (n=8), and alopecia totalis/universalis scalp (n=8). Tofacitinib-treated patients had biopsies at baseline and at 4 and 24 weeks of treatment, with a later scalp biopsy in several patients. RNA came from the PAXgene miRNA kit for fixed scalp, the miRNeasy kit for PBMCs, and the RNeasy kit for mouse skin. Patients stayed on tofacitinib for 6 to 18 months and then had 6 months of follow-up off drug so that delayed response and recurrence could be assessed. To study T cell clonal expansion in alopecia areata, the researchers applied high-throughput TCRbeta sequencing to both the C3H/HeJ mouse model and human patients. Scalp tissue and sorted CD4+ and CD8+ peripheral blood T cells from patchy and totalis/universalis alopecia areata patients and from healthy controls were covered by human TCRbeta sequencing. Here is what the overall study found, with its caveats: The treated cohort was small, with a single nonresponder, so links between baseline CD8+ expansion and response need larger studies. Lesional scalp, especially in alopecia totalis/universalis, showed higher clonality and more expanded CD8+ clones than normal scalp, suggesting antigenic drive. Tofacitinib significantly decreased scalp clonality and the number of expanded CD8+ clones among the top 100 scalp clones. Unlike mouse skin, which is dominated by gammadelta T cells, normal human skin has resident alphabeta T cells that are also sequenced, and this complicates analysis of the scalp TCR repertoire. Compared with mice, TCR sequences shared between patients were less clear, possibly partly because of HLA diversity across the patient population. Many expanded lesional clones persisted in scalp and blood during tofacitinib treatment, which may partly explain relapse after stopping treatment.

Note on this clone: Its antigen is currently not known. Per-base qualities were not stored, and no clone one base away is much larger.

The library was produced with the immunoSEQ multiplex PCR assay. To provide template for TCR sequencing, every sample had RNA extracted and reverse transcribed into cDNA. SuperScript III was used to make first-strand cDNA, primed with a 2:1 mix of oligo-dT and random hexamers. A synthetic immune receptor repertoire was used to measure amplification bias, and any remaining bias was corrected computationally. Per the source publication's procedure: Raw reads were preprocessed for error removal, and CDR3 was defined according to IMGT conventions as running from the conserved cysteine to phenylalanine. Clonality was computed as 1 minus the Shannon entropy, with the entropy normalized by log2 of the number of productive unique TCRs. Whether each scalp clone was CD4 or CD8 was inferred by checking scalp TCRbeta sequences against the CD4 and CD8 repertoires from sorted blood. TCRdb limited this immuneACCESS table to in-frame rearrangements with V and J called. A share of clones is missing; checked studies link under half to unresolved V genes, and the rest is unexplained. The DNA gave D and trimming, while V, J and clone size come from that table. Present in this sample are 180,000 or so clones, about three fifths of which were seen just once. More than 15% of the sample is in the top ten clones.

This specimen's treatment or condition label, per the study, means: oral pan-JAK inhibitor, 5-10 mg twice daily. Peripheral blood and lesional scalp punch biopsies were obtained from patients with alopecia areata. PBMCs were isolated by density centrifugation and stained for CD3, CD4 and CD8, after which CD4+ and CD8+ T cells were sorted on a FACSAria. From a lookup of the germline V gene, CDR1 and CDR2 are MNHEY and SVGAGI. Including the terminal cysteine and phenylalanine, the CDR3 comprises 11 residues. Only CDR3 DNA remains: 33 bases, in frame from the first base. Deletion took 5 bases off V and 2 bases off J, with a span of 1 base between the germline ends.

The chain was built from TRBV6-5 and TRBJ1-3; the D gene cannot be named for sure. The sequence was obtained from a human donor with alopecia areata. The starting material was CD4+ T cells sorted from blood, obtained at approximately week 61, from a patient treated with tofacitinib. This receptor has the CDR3 CASSTGNTIYF. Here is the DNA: TGTGCCAGCAGTACTGGAAACACCATATATTTT.